Sequencing of this T cell receptor beta chain was carried out in a study of OX40 agonist ivuxolimab in advanced cancers. Overall study findings and caveats: Several nonresponders also turned out to have low normalized T-cell clonal expansion. At 0.1 to 3.0 mg/kg, CD4+ and CD8+ blood T cells expanded clonally by week 6.

The germline V and J ends were trimmed by 3 bases and 5 bases, with 7 bases remaining between them. The CDR3 loop spans 12 amino acids. Germline V lookup: CDR1 MNHEY, CDR2 SMNVEV (reference sequence). Autoimmune disease history or systemic immunosuppression disqualified patients. Baseline, cycle 4 day 1, and cycle 7 day 1 were the blood sampling points. Concerning this clone itself: Its antigen remains unidentified.

The repertoire was sequenced with immunoSEQ multiplex PCR; TCRdb's copy has only in-frame clones and lacks some. The sample records fewer than 20,000 clones, about 73% being singletons. The source material was CD4+ or CD8+ T cells sorted from blood, sampled in a trial of the OX40 agonist ivuxolimab. The sequence was obtained from an adult with an advanced solid tumor such as melanoma, head and neck, liver or kidney cancer. The rearrangement joins TRBV27 to TRBJ1-1; no reliable D call. The CDR3 is CASSFTGTEAFF. DNA for the CDR3: TGTGCCAGCAGTTTCACGGGGACTGAAGCTTTCTTT.